This entry is about one T cell receptor (beta chain). Its antigen is still unknown. These data are taken from a study of post-analysis software for immune sequencing data. Across the whole study: The disease courses spanned relapsing-remitting, secondary progressive and progressive-relapsing forms of multiple sclerosis. Study-wide results and caveats: About five TRBV segments, including TRBV5-6, TRBV5-1 and TRBV20-1, were more frequent in patients than controls. Multiple sclerosis was associated with a significant reduction in normalized Chao1 diversity relative to controls. The F measure placed samples prepared in the same batch into strongly shared clusters.

The germline CDR1 and CDR2 sequences are SQVTM and ANQGSEA. The V and J ends lost 1 base and 7 bases respectively, with 4 bases between them. The CDR3 sequence is 11 residues long. Presence of unique molecular identifiers characterized the TCR beta cDNA libraries. TCRdb itself ran the PCR reads through MiXCR, one entry per CDR3 protein. The sample lists fewer than 900,000 distinct CDR3 sequences; just over 45% were seen once. This chain uses TRBV29-1 with TRBJ2-2; no definite D call. The specimen was blood. This sequence originates from a girl aged 5 to 17 with multiple sclerosis. In nucleotides, the CDR3 is TGCAGCGTTGAAGGGATCGGGGAGCTGTTTTTT. Translation: CSVEGIGELFF.